One and the same sample provided the 9 T cell receptor beta chains below, sequenced in a study of CD8 T cells in ankylosing spondylitis. TCRdb processed the 5' RACE reads anew with MiXCR; each CDR3 protein has one entry. The sample has roughly 300,000 distinct CDR3 sequences; less than 10% are singletons. Broader study findings: A TCR beta motif made of about 8 highly homologous variants seemed typical of ankylosing spondylitis blood.

Their cognate antigens are unknown. The source material was blood, either unsorted or a sorted T cell fraction (not recorded which). These receptors originate from a male donor with ankylosing spondylitis.

Of note for this clonotype: Germline is not matched at one junction end, which may reflect a read error. The chain couples TRBV30 to TRBJ2-2; 11 positions match TRBD2. Germline CDR1 and CDR2: GTSNPN and SVGIG (reference sequence). This CDR3 spans 16 amino acids. Here the CDR3 reads CAWSELAGVHPGELVF. CDR3 DNA: TGTGCCTGGAGTGAACTAGCGGGAGTTCACCCCGGGGAGCTGGTTTTT.

The chain carries TRBV6-1 and TRBJ2-2; 10 bases line up with TRBD2. The CDR3 totals 14 residues. The V segment lost 5 bases and the J segment 7 bases; nucleotides outside the gene matches: 4. CDR1 MNHNS and CDR2 SASEGT come from the germline V gene. CDR3 residues: CASSPSGRGGELFF. Written as DNA, the CDR3 is TGTGCCAGCAGTCCCAGCGGGAGGGGCGGGGAGCTGTTTTTT.

The V gene is TRBV9, the J gene TRBJ2-7; D is possibly TRBD2 (6 bases). The V end lost 4 bases, the J end lost 7 bases, and 21 bases lay between the germline ends. This CDR3 is built from 15 residues. The germline V gene has CDR1 SGDLS and CDR2 YYNGEE. CDR3 residues: CASSPSAVSGYEQYF. The CDR3 nucleotides read TGTGCCAGCAGCCCTAGCGCGGTTTCGGGGTATGAGCAGTACTTC.

This clonotype has at least ten counts. V is TRBV2 and J is TRBJ1-4; D possibly corresponds to TRBD1 (5 bases). The V gene's germline CDR1 is SNHLY and CDR2 FYNNEI. V lost 4 bases and J 8 bases, leaving 17 bases between the germline ends. The CDR3 is 15 residues long. For the CDR3, the DNA is TGTGCCAGCAGTGCGGGGTTAGGGGTCGTGGAAAAACTGTTTTTT. This translates into CASSAGLGVVEKLFF.

This clonotype was recorded at least ten times. V is TRBV7-2 and J is TRBJ1-2; possible D gene TRBD1, 6 bases. The V gene's germline CDR1 is SGHTA and CDR2 FQGNSA. There are 15 residues in the CDR3. Between the trimmed V and J ends, which lost 1 base and 4 bases, there was a span of 13 bases. CDR3 residues: CASSLVPGQIYGYTF. CDR3 bases: TGTGCCAGCAGCTTAGTCCCGGGACAAATCTATGGCTACACCTTC.

This clonotype was seen at least ten times. The genes are TRBV6-5 and TRBJ2-1; D possibly uses TRBD1 or TRBD2 (5 bases each). Germline V lookup: CDR1 MNHEY, CDR2 SVGAGI. The CDR3 is 15 residues long. Between the trimmed V and J ends, which lost 2 bases and 1 base, there was a span of 9 bases. The DNA of the CDR3 is TGTGCCAGCAGTTACACTGGGGGATCCTACAATGAGCAGTTCTTC. This encodes CASSYTGGSYNEQFF.

This clonotype came up a few times. The gene calls are TRBV2 and TRBJ1-4; D is undetermined. The CDR3 spans 14 residues. Germline CDR1 reads SNHLY; CDR2 reads FYNNEI. Trimming removed 9 bases at V and 8 bases at J, with 19 bases between. In DNA, the CDR3 is TGTGCCAGTGAGGTGTCCCCGGGAATGGAAAAACTGTTTTTT. Translating gives CASEVSPGMEKLFF.

This clonotype was counted at least ten times. The rearrangement joins TRBV15 to TRBJ2-3, with a tentative D call TRBD2 (6 bases). There are 15 residues in the CDR3. Germline CDR1 and CDR2: LNHNV and YYDKDF (reference sequence). V was cut by 0 bases and J by 5 bases, with 12 bases left in between. The CDR3 nucleotides are TGTGCCACCAGCAGAGATCTTGGGACTCGAGATACGCAGTATTTT. Protein: CATSRDLGTRDTQYF.

V is TRBV3-1 and J is TRBJ2-1, with a tentative D call TRBD1 (6 bases). The CDR3 has 16 residues. Germline V gene data show CDR1 as LGHDT and CDR2 as YNNKEL (reference sequence). Trimming left V 4 bases short and J 8 bases short, with 21 bases between. CDR3 region: CASSLAGNRVRDEQFF. For the CDR3, the DNA is TGTGCCAGCAGCCTGGCTGGAAACAGGGTCCGGGATGAGCAGTTCTTC.